These 23 T cell receptor beta chains were sequenced from one sample in a study of T cell repertoires in cytomegalovirus infection. TCRdb re-analysed the reads in MiXCR, keeping a single row per CDR3 protein. This sample carries just under 300,000 distinct CDR3 sequences, roughly 9.3% of them seen once, and the ten largest clones take around 2.5%. The sequencing sample was made of PBMCs. These receptors all stem from a human donor in good health (CMV status not recorded). Some clones in this sample may be carry-over from other donors' samples.

This clonotype has only a few counts. V and J are TRBV20-1 and TRBJ1-1; D is possibly TRBD1 (5 bases). The CDR3 has 13 residues. Germline V CDR1 and CDR2: DFQATT, SNEGSKA (reference sequence). Trimming pared 6 bases from V and 2 bases from J, leaving 13 bases between. CDR3 nucleotides: TGCAGTGCCGGGACTGGAATAAACACTGAAGCTTTCTTT. It translates to CSAGTGINTEAFF.

This clonotype was observed a single time. Since a much larger clone is just one base distant, this may be a read error. The CDR3 protein is CASSLRRGTYNEQFF. The CDR3 coding sequence is TGCGCCAGCAGCTTGAGGCGGGGAACCTACAATGAGCAGTTCTTC. The chain carries TRBV5-1 and TRBJ2-1, with D maybe TRBD2 (6 bases). Germline values: CDR1 SGHRS, CDR2 YFSETQ. Between the trimmed V and J ends, which lost 1 base and 2 bases, there was a span of 10 bases. This CDR3 region has 15 residues.

This clonotype was recorded at least ten times. This chain connects TRBV6-5 to TRBJ1-1; no clear D gene. Trimming removed 6 bases from V and 4 bases from J, with 12 bases in between. Germline CDR1 is MNHEY and CDR2 is SVGAGI. CDR3 length equals 13 residues. CDR3 amino acids: CASRPFGGTEAFF. For the CDR3, the DNA is TGTGCCAGCAGACCCTTTGGAGGCACTGAAGCTTTCTTT.

This clonotype was observed a handful of times. This rearrangement joins TRBV28 to TRBJ2-7; D may be TRBD1 or TRBD2 (5 bases each). Trimming pared 5 bases from V and 2 bases from J, leaving 13 bases between. Germline V gene lookup returns CDR1 MDHEN and CDR2 SYDVKM. The CDR3 totals 14 residues. The CDR3 DNA reads TGTGCCAGCAGTCCCGGGGACGGGACCTACGAGCAGTACGTC. The encoded protein is CASSPGDGTYEQYV.

This clonotype turned up a few times. The chain is built from TRBV14 and TRBJ2-1; no clear D. The V gene's germline CDR1 is SGHDN and CDR2 FVKESK. Trimming cost V 7 bases and J 7 bases, with 17 bases left between them. This CDR3 spans 14 amino acids. The CDR3 here is CASNTVLNRNEQFF. The CDR3 DNA reads TGTGCCAGCAACACGGTCCTAAATAGGAATGAGCAGTTCTTC. The entire variable domain, with the rest obtained from reference TRBV14 and TRBJ2-1, is as follows: EAGVTQFPSHSVIEKGQTVTLRCDPISGHDNLYWYRRVMGKEIKFLLHFVKESKQDESGMPNNRFLAERTGGTYSTLKVQPAELEDSGVYFCASNTVLNRNEQFFGPGTRLTVL.

This clonotype was counted ten times or more. This chain connects TRBV10-3 to TRBJ1-3; D ambiguous. The V gene lost 2 bases and the J gene lost 0 bases, with 11 bases spanning the gap. The V gene's germline CDR1 is ENHRY and CDR2 SYGVKD. The CDR3 contains 16 residues. DNA of the CDR3: TGTGCCATCAGTGAGGGCTTCTCCTACTCTGGAAACACCATATATTTT. Translating gives CAISEGFSYSGNTIYF.

This clonotype was found many times. This chain links TRBV11-3 with TRBJ2-3; 14 bases are shared with TRBD2. Trimming took 5 bases from V and 0 from J; bases not matched to a gene: 7. Per germline, CDR1 SGHNT and CDR2 YENEEA. The CDR3 runs 18 residues. In DNA form, the CDR3 reads TGTGCCAGCAGCCTCGGGACTAGCGGGGGCATTAGCACAGATACGCAGTATTTT. It specifies CASSLGTSGGISTDTQYF.

This clonotype was seen once. This clone may be a read error of a much larger clone one base away. This chain connects TRBV4-1 to TRBJ1-2; possibly TRBD1 for D (5 bases). Germline V gives CDR1 MGHRA, CDR2 YSYEKL. CDR3 size: 14 residues. V was trimmed by 3 bases and J by 4 bases, leaving 12 bases between them. In DNA form, the CDR3 reads TGCGCCAGCAGCCATGATTGGGGGAGCTATGGCTACACCTTC. Translating it yields CASSHDWGSYGYTF.

This clonotype was recorded at least ten times. V and J are TRBV7-9 and TRBJ1-5, with D uncertain. Deletions cut 0 bases from V and 6 bases from J, with 6 bases between. The CDR3 is made up of 13 amino acids. CDR1 and CDR2 (germline): SEHNR, FQNEAQ (reference sequence). The CDR3 region is CASSLARSQPQHF. The DNA of the CDR3 is TGTGCCAGCAGCTTAGCGCGCTCTCAGCCCCAGCATTTT.

This clonotype was picked up many times. V gene TRBV28 combines with J gene TRBJ2-7; D perhaps matches TRBD2 (6 bases). This CDR3 comprises 16 residues. The V gene lost 5 bases and the J gene lost 3 bases, with 20 bases spanning the gap. Per the germline V gene, CDR1 is MDHEN and CDR2 is SYDVKM. The CDR3 loop is CASSPLVGGDFYEQYF. CDR3 DNA: TGTGCCAGCAGTCCCCTTGTTGGCGGGGATTTCTACGAGCAGTACTTC.

A note on this clonotype: This clone may be a read error of a much larger clone one base away. The chain employs TRBV6-2 or TRBV6-3 and TRBJ2-2; 14 bases line up with TRBD2. After removal of 4 bases from V and 3 bases from J, the junction contained 4 bases not matched to a gene. From germline, CDR1 is MNHEY and CDR2 SVGEGT. The CDR3 has 17 amino acids. The CDR3 spells CASSFGLAGGDTGELFF. CDR3 DNA: TGTGCCAGCAGTTTCGGACTAGCGGGGGGAGACACCGGGGAGCTGTTTTTT.

This clonotype occurred many times. It may be a read error: a sequence one base away is much more abundant. CDR3 sequence: CASSLARVQPQHF. The CDR3 nucleotides read TGTGCCAGCAGCTTAGCGCGGGTTCAGCCCCAGCATTTT. The J gene is TRBJ1-5, the V gene TRBV7-8; D not resolved. V shed 0 bases and J shed 6 bases, with 6 bases lying between them. This CDR3 is 13 amino acids long. The germline CDR1 and CDR2 sequences are SGHVS and FQNEAQ.

This clonotype has a count of ten or more. The chain combines TRBV6-2 or TRBV6-3 with TRBJ2-3; TRBD2 is a possible D gene (6 bases). The germline V gene encodes CDR1 MNHEY and CDR2 SVGEGT. V lost 8 bases, J lost 9 bases, and 27 bases lay in between. This CDR3 region has 16 residues. The CDR3 DNA reads TGTGCCAGCCTCGCCCCTACGGCGGGGAATGATAAGACGCAGTATTTT. Protein: CASLAPTAGNDKTQYF.

This clonotype was seen many times. J is TRBJ2-1 and V is TRBV7-6; D perhaps matches TRBD1 (6 bases). The V end lost 0 bases, the J end lost 3 bases, and 9 bases lay between the germline ends. The germline V gene has CDR1 SGHVS and CDR2 FNYEAQ. This CDR3 contains 15 residues. This CDR3 reads CASSLATGIYNEQFF. The DNA for the CDR3 is TGTGCCAGCAGCTTAGCTACAGGGATCTACAATGAGCAGTTCTTC.

In this sample, this clonotype turned up many times. The rearrangement links TRBV14 to TRBJ2-2; perhaps D is TRBD1 or TRBD2 (5 bases each). Germline CDR1 is SGHDN and CDR2 is FVKESK. The CDR3 is 16 amino acids. The V end was cut by 5 bases, the J end by 0 bases, with 13 bases between. In DNA form, the CDR3 reads TGTGCCAGCAGCAACCGAGGGACGGCGAACACCGGGGAGCTGTTTTTT. Translating it yields CASSNRGTANTGELFF.

This clonotype has at least ten counts. The chain employs TRBV12-3 or TRBV12-4 and TRBJ2-1; 8 bases match TRBD2. V lost 1 base to trimming and J lost 7 bases; unmatched junction nucleotides: 6. The CDR3 runs to 15 residues. The CDR3 nucleotides read TGTGCCAGCAGTTTAGAGCGGGGGCGGGAGAATGAGCAGTTCTTC. Translating it yields CASSLERGRENEQFF.

This clonotype was seen repeatedly, ten times or more. CDR3 sequence (DNA): TGTGCCAGCAGCGCCGAGGGTTACGAGCAGTACGTC. It specifies CASSAEGYEQYV. This rearrangement joins TRBV12-3 or TRBV12-4 to TRBJ2-7; perhaps TRBD2 as D (5 bases). V shed 6 bases and J shed 4 bases, with 10 bases lying between them. CDR3 length: 12 amino acids.

This clonotype has at least ten counts. V usage is TRBV14 and J usage is TRBJ1-1; D gene unclear. Trimming stripped 0 bases from V and 7 bases from J, with 18 bases between. This CDR3 has 16 amino acids. Germline CDR1 SGHDN, CDR2 FVKESK. CDR3 protein: CASSQDLTRRHGEAFF. CDR3 in DNA: TGTGCCAGCAGCCAAGATCTCACAAGGAGACACGGTGAAGCTTTCTTT.

This clonotype was detected many times. This chain connects TRBV7-8 to TRBJ1-4, with a possible D match to TRBD1 (5 bases). Germline values: CDR1 SGHVS, CDR2 FQNEAQ. The CDR3 has 17 amino acids. The ends were cut back, 1 base at V and 7 bases at J, with 19 bases in the middle. CDR3 in DNA: TGTGCCAGCAGCTTAGTCCCCAGCAGGGAAGGTTTTGAAAAACTGTTTTTT. This translates into CASSLVPSREGFEKLFF.

This clonotype occurred a few times. The V and J genes are TRBV18 and TRBJ2-2, with TRBD2 matching over 8 bases. Trimming removed 2 bases from V and 0 bases from J; junction bases left unmatched: 5. Germline V gene data show CDR1 as KGHSH and CDR2 as LQKENI. CDR3 size: 17 residues. The CDR3 sequence is CASSPGAGAANTGELFF. CDR3 nucleotides: TGTGCCAGCTCACCAGGAGCGGGGGCCGCGAACACCGGGGAGCTGTTTTTT.

This clonotype was counted many times. The chain is built from TRBV28 and TRBJ1-5, with D tentatively TRBD1 (5 bases). Trimming removed 7 bases from V and 3 bases from J, with 13 bases in between. Germline V CDR1 and CDR2: MDHEN, SYDVKM. This CDR3 spans 14 amino acids. CDR3 sequence reads: CASTFMGTNQPQHF. CDR3 nucleotides: TGTGCCAGCACTTTTATGGGGACCAATCAGCCCCAGCATTTT.

This clonotype turned up a few times. CDR3 residues: CASSSRDRVGGVTEAFF. The DNA of the CDR3 is TGTGCCAGCAGTTCCAGGGACAGGGTGGGGGGGGTCACTGAAGCTTTCTTT. The chain has TRBV12-3 or TRBV12-4 and TRBJ1-1, with TRBD1 identical over 9 bases. The junction had 13 bases not matched to a gene; V was cut back by 4 bases and J by 4 bases. The CDR3 spans 17 residues.

This clonotype has a handful of counts. The rearrangement joins TRBV20-1 to TRBJ2-3, with D tentatively TRBD2 (6 bases). The germline V gene has CDR1 DFQATT and CDR2 SNEGSKA (reference sequence). Deletions cut 1 base from V and 3 bases from J, with 17 bases between. The CDR3 is 16 residues long. This CDR3 is CSARAIGRGRTDTQYF. The CDR3 nucleotides read TGCAGTGCTAGAGCCATCGGGCGGGGCCGTACAGATACGCAGTATTTT.